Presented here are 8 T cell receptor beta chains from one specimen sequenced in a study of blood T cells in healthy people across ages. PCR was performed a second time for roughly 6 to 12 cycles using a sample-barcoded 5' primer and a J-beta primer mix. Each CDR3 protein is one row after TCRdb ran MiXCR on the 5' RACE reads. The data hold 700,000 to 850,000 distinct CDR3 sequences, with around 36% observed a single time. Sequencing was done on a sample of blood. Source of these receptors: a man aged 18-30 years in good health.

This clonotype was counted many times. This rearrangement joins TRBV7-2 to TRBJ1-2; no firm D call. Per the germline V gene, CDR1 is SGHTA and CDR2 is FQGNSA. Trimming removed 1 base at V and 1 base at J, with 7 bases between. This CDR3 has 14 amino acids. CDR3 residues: CASSLGQNNYGYTF. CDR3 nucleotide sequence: TGTGCCAGCAGCTTAGGGCAGAATAACTATGGCTACACCTTC.

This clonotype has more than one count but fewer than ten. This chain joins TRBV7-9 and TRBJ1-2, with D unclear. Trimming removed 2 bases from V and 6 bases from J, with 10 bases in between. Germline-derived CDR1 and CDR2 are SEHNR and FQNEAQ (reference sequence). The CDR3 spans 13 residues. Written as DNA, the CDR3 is TGTGCCAGCAGCTTATTGGGTTTGGATGGCTACACCTTC. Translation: CASSLLGLDGYTF.

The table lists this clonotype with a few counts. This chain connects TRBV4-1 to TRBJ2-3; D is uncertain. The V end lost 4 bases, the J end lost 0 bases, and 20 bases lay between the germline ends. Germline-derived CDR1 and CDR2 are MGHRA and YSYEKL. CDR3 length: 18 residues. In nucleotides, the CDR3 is TGCGCCAGCAGCCCGACCCCTCGGCCCTTCTATAGCACAGATACGCAGTATTTT. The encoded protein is CASSPTPRPFYSTDTQYF.

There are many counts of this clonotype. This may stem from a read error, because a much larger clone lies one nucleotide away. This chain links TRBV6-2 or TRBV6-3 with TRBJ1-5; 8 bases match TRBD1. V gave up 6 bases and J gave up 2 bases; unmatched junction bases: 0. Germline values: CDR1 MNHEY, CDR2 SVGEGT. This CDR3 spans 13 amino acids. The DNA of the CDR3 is TGTGCCAGCAGGACAGGGGGCAATCAGCCCCAGCATTTT. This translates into CASRTGGNQPQHF.

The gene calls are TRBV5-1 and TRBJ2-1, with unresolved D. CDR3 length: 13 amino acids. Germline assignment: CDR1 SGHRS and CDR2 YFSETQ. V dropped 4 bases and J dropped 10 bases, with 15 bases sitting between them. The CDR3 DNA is TGCGCCAGCAGCGCGATTCCTAACGGGGAGCAGTTCTTC. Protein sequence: CASSAIPNGEQFF.

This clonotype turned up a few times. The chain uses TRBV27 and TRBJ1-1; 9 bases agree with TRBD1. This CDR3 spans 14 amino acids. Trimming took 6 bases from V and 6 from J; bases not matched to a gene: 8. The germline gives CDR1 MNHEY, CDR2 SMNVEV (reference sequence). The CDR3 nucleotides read TGTGCCAGCAGAGGGACAGGGAGGGTCGCTGAAGCTTTCTTT. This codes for CASRGTGRVAEAFF.

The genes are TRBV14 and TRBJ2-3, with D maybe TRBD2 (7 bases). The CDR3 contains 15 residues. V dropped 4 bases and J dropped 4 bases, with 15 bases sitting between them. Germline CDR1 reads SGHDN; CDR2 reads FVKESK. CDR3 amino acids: CASSPRGAQADTQYF. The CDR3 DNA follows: TGTGCCAGCAGCCCCCGGGGGGCTCAGGCAGATACGCAGTATTTT. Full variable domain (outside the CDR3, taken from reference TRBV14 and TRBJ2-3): EAGVTQFPSHSVIEKGQTVTLRCDPISGHDNLYWYRRVMGKEIKFLLHFVKESKQDESGMPNNRFLAERTGGTYSTLKVQPAELEDSGVYFCASSPRGAQADTQYFGPGTRLTVL.

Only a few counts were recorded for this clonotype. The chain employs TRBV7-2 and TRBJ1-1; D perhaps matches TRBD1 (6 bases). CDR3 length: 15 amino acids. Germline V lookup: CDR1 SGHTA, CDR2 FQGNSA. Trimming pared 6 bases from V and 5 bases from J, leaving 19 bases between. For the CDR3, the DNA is TGTGCCAGCAGTCGCGATGCCAGGGGAGGGACTGAAGCTTTCTTT. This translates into CASSRDARGGTEAFF.